What follows are 10 T cell receptor beta chains derived from one specimen sequenced in a study of technical replicates of blood from a few donors (dated by TCRdb to the late 2010s). Receptors were amplified or captured by the immunoSEQ multiplex PCR assay. Entries here come from immuneACCESS through TCRdb and include only in-frame sequences with V and J called. Some clones fail to appear in such tables; in the studies checked, an unresolved V gene covers under half of the shortfall, and the cause of the remainder is unknown. The sample table holds more than 65,000 clones, of which 96% were seen once. The ten biggest clones cover roughly 0.35% of the sample. Source material: T cells isolated from PBMCs. These TCRs come from a human donor in good health.

This rearrangement joins TRBV19 to TRBJ1-1; no clear D gene. This CDR3 contains 14 residues. Germline V gene sequence: CDR1 LNHDA, CDR2 SQIVND (reference sequence). The germline V and J ends were trimmed by 5 bases and 1 base, with 11 bases remaining between them. The CDR3 protein is CASSSRGENTEAFF. The CDR3 region has the DNA TGTGCCAGTAGTTCCCGGGGAGAGAACACTGAAGCTTTCTTT.

The CDR3 sequence is CASSVRDYTDTQYF. CDR3 nucleotides: TGTGCCAGCAGCGTACGGGACTACACGGATACGCAGTATTTT. This chain links TRBV9 with TRBJ2-3; 7 positions match TRBD2. Losses at the gene ends were 1 base for V and 6 bases for J; bases not matched to a gene: 5. The CDR3 has 14 amino acids. The V gene's germline CDR1 is SGDLS and CDR2 YYNGEE.

In this sample, this clone turned up once. The CDR3 reads CATYEGYEQYF. In nucleotides, the CDR3 is TGTGCCACCTACGAGGGCTACGAGCAGTACTTC. This rearrangement joins TRBV5-4 to TRBJ2-7; D possibly corresponds to TRBD2 (5 bases). The CDR3 loop spans 11 amino acids. V gave up 9 bases and J gave up 3 bases, with 10 bases separating them. Germline V gene lookup returns CDR1 SGHNT and CDR2 YYREEE (reference sequence).

V usage is TRBV28 and J usage is TRBJ2-7; perhaps TRBD2 as D (5 bases). From germline, CDR1 is MDHEN and CDR2 SYDVKM. CDR3 length: 14 residues. V was shortened by 7 bases and J by 3 bases, with 16 bases between the two germline ends. The CDR3 nucleotides are TGTGCCAGCAAAACCTCGGAGGTCTACTACGAGCAGTACTTC. Encoded protein: CASKTSEVYYEQYF.

J is TRBJ2-3 and V is TRBV25-1; D call uncertain. V was shortened by 4 bases and J by 1 base, with 6 bases between the two germline ends. The germline V gene encodes CDR1 MGHDK and CDR2 SYGVNS. The CDR3 has 13 amino acids. CDR3 nucleotides: TGTGCCAGCAGTGCCCAGGGCACAGATACGCAGTATTTT. Translated, it gives CASSAQGTDTQYF.

This clone was found once. One junction end does not reproduce the germline sequence, and a read error may be involved. The chain carries TRBV10-3 and TRBJ2-7; unclear D gene. The germline gives CDR1 ENHRY, CDR2 SYGVKD. The CDR3 sequence is 13 residues long. In nucleotides, the CDR3 is TGTGCCGTCAGTGAAATAGAGTCCTACGAGCAGTACTTC. Encoded protein: CAVSEIESYEQYF.

In this sample, this clone turned up once. This chain joins TRBV29-1 and TRBJ2-1, with D uncertain. The CDR3 covers 11 residues. V lost 8 bases and J 4 bases, leaving 9 bases between the germline ends. Per the germline V gene, CDR1 is SQVTM and CDR2 is ANQGSEA. This chain's CDR3 is CSSEAYNEQFF. In DNA form, the CDR3 reads TGCAGCTCTGAGGCGTACAATGAGCAGTTCTTC.

This clone came up a few times. The chain uses TRBV5-6 and TRBJ1-2, with 7 bases identical to TRBD1. V gave up 1 base and J gave up 4 bases; unmatched junction bases: 10. CDR3 length: 16 amino acids. The V gene's germline CDR1 is SGHDT and CDR2 YYEEEE. In nucleotides, the CDR3 is TGTGCCAGCAGCTTGCCCCGGGACCCAGGGGGCTATGGCTACACCTTC. The encoded protein is CASSLPRDPGGYGYTF. Drawing the rest from reference TRBV5-6 and TRBJ1-2, the complete variable domain is DAGVTQSPTHLIKTRGQQVTLRCSPKSGHDTVSWYQQALGQGPQFIFQYYEEEERQRGNFPDRFSGHQFPNYSSELNVNALLLGDSALYLCASSLPRDPGGYGYTFGSGTRLTVV.

This clone was picked up one time. V usage is TRBV7-6 and J usage is TRBJ1-5; 7 nucleotides align to TRBD1. After removal of 8 bases from V and 4 bases from J, the junction contained 5 bases not matched to a gene. Germline CDR1 SGHVS, CDR2 FNYEAQ. The CDR3 length is 13 residues. The DNA for the CDR3 is TGTGCCAGCGGATCAGGGGGTAATCAGCCCCAGCATTTT. It translates to CASGSGGNQPQHF.

This chain joins TRBV2 and TRBJ1-2; D is perhaps TRBD1 (6 bases). Trimming pared 3 bases from V and 6 bases from J, leaving 14 bases between. Germline loops: CDR1 SNHLY, CDR2 FYNNEI. The CDR3 length is 14 residues. CDR3 in amino acids: CASSDLQGVDGYTF. DNA for the CDR3: TGTGCCAGCAGTGACCTACAGGGAGTGGATGGCTACACCTTC.